This T cell receptor (beta chain) was recovered during a study of T cell responses to AZD1222 COVID-19 vaccine (dated by TCRdb to the early 2020s). For the study in its entirety: AZD1222 recipients given second doses at about 4 weeks or at about 12 weeks were pooled, since spike-specific TCR depth and breadth were not found to differ between the two schedules. TCR sequencing covered more than 230 trial participants: about 210 given two doses of AZD1222 and 26 given two doses of MenACWY control vaccine. Trial participants were enrolled by age into subgroups of 18-55, 56-69 and 70-plus years, and roughly 150, 30 and 60 TCR-sequenced participants, respectively, were included in these subgroups. The study at large found these results: Participants were mostly white British, with more females than males. The authors suggested clonal diversity may have been underestimated. Conclusions about previously exposed vaccinees are limited, since just five or six AZD1222 recipients were seropositive for SARS-CoV-2 at baseline. Nearly half of unique spike-specific TCRs reportedly recognized epitopes outside regions mutated in the B.1.351 and B.1.1.7 variants. A significant rise in spike-specific TCR breadth and depth was observed after two AZD1222 doses relative to day 0 and relative to MenACWY recipients. Because no day 14 peak-response samples were available, repertoires were characterized only after the peak T cell response. The whole spike protein was spanned by vaccine-associated CD4 TCRs, and dominant responses were seen in regions 160-218 and 743-854. The 56-69-year group was small, and its depth increase did not reach significance, likely because of low power.

The CDR3 starts with the cysteine, ends with the phenylalanine, and has 15 residues. This entry keeps only the CDR3 DNA: 45 bases, framed from base 1. Trimming leaves V shorter by 9 bases and J shorter by 5 bases, with the junction holding 13 bases beyond the gene matches. Per the germline V gene (reference sequence), LNHDA is the CDR1 and SQIVND is the CDR2. This sample's time point label indicates: baseline before first vaccination. Vaccinee samples were obtained from the UK trials COV001 and COV002, which included a single-blind randomized controlled phase 2/3 trial of AZD1222 (ChAdOx1 nCoV-19) in healthy adults. For TCRbeta chain sequencing, PBMC samples from trial participants were taken at day 0 and at day 28 after the second dose. Comment on this clone: Its specific antigen is unknown. Base-call qualities are not available, and no considerably larger clone is one nucleotide away.

The CDR3 regions of human TCRbeta chains were analyzed by immunosequencing. As for the original processing: Repertoire TCRs were matched against a reference library of SARS-CoV-2-specific TCRs generated with the MIRA antigen-specificity platform. Breadth was defined as the fraction of unique TCRs that were SARS-CoV-2-associated, and depth was defined as the fraction of total T cells that were SARS-CoV-2-associated. Using the MIRA data, each spike-specific TCR was mapped to the spike region that the TCR reacts to and placed in a CD4 or CD8 class. Log10-transformed breadth and depth values were compared by one-way ANOVA with Sidak's multiple comparisons tests. Entries here come from immuneACCESS through TCRdb and include only in-frame sequences with V and J called. Some clones fail to appear in such tables; in the studies checked, an unresolved V gene covers under half of the shortfall, and the cause of the remainder is unknown. That table gives V, J and clone size, and the DNA gave D and trimming. The sample includes approximately 110,000 clones, with around 85% observed a single time. The biggest ten clones account for approximately 6.2% of the sample.

The TCR comes from an adult in good health. The receptor chain draws on TRBV19 and TRBJ1-2; 9 bases in the junction line up with TRBD1. The source was peripheral blood, collected on day 0 of AZD1222 vaccination. At the DNA level, the sequence is TGTGCCAGCTACCAAACAGGGACAGGGAGATATGGCTACACCTTC. It specifies CASYQTGTGRYGYTF.